This T cell receptor (beta chain) stems from a study of T-cell reconstitution after alpha-beta-depleted transplantation in children. The study's findings and limits: Surviving recipient T cells and thymic progenitors underlay high day-60 TCRbeta diversity in some patients.

The CDR3 is 13 amino acids. Germline V gene data show CDR1 as KGHDR and CDR2 as SFDVKD. Trimming cost V 3 bases and J 7 bases, with 9 bases left between them. This clonotype was counted a few times. The target antigen is unknown. It was with unique molecular identifiers that the TCRbeta library was prepared. TCRdb redid the calling of the PCR reads with MiXCR, one entry per CDR3 protein. The sample lists 500,000 to 750,000 distinct CDR3 sequences, 10% to 15% occurring once. The starting material was PBMCs, mostly from graft donor cells, obtained 360 days after TCRalphabeta/CD19-depleted stem cell transplant. The chain employs TRBV24-1 and TRBJ2-1; D may be TRBD2 (5 bases). The clonotype originates from a male patient younger than 18 who had a stem cell transplant for acute myeloid leukemia, so the T cells may come from the graft donor. CDR3 coding DNA: TGTGCCACCAGTGATCCGGGGTGGAATGAGCAGTTCTTC. Translation gives CATSDPGWNEQFF.